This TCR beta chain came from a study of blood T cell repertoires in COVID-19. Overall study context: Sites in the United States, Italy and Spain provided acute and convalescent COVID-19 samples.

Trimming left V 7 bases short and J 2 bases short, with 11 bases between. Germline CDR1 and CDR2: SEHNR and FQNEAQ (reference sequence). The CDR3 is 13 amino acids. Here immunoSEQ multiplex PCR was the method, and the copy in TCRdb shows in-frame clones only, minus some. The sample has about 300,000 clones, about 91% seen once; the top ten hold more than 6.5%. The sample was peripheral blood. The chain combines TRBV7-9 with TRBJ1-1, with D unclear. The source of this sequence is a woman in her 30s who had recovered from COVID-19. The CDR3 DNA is TGTGCCAGCAAACGGGAACCAAACACTGAAGCTTTCTTT. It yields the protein CASKREPNTEAFF.